This record looks at one T cell receptor (beta chain) sequence and its context. The assay used was immunoSEQ (version v3.0), run at survey level. Clones were read by immunoSEQ multiplex PCR, and TCRdb kept only the in-frame ones, dropping some. The data contain about 21,000 clones, approximately 77% of them singletons. The sample is drawn from a study of long-term antiretroviral therapy in people with HIV. The sequence derives from a man aged 45-60 years with HIV. Sequencing was performed on unsorted PBMCs, taken at the start of antiretroviral therapy.

For the CDR3, the DNA is TGTGCCAGCTCACCTGGGACAGCCAGAAACAATGAGCAGTTCTTC. This codes for CASSPGTARNNEQFF. The chain joins TRBV18 to TRBJ2-1; TRBD1 matches 7 bases. V gave up 3 bases and J gave up 5 bases; unmatched junction bases: 7. Germline CDR1 is KGHSH and CDR2 is LQKENI. This CDR3 is built from 15 residues.